The clone carrying this T cell receptor beta chain was counted only a few times. TCRdb reprocessed the RT-PCR reads via MiXCR and lists one record per CDR3 protein. This repertoire shows under 500,000 distinct CDR3 sequences, approximately 11% found once; its top ten account for about an eighth. The data derive from a study of response to subunit inactivated influenza vaccine. Looked up from germline, CDR1 is ENHRY and CDR2 is SYGVKD. Trimming cost V 6 bases and J 1 base, with 22 bases left between them. The CDR3 contains 19 residues. V usage is TRBV10-3 and J usage is TRBJ2-6; D not resolved. The receptor was isolated from a man aged 45-60 years who received an inactivated influenza vaccine. Sequenced material: PBMCs from blood, taken more than 35 days after vaccination. CDR3 bases: TGTGCCATCAGCCCAAGTCGCCCTACGAGTATTTCTGGGGCCAACGTCCTGACTTTC. Amino acid sequence: CAISPSRPTSISGANVLTF.